Presented here are 7 T cell receptor beta chains from one specimen sequenced in a study of OX40 agonist ivuxolimab in advanced cancers. Using immunoSEQ multiplex PCR, the repertoire was profiled, and TCRdb retains in-frame clones only, with some absent. Among more than 65,000 clones listed, roughly 81% were seen once. Sample: CD4+ or CD8+ T cells sorted from blood, taken in a trial of the OX40 agonist ivuxolimab. These receptors all come from an adult with an advanced solid tumor such as melanoma, head and neck, liver or kidney cancer.

The chain uses TRBV6-6 and TRBJ2-7; the match to TRBD2 covers 10 bases. Germline values: CDR1 MNHNY, CDR2 SVGAGI (reference sequence). The length of the CDR3 is 14 residues. The V segment lost 4 bases and the J segment 4 bases; nucleotides outside the gene matches: 4. The CDR3 loop reads CASSSPGLAYEQYF. CDR3 sequence (DNA): TGTGCCAGCAGTTCTCCGGGACTAGCGTACGAGCAGTACTTC.

The chain recombines TRBV9 with TRBJ2-1; D unclear. The germline gives CDR1 SGDLS, CDR2 YYNGEE. The CDR3 loop spans 16 amino acids. Trimming cost V 4 bases and J 5 bases, with 19 bases left between them. DNA of the CDR3: TGTGCCAGCAGCTTAGATCCCTCCCATCGGGACAATGAGCAGTTCTTC. This encodes CASSLDPSHRDNEQFF.

The V gene is TRBV28, the J gene TRBJ2-1; D gene uncertain. Trimming left V 4 bases short and J 4 bases short, with 26 bases between. This CDR3 region has 19 residues. Looked up from germline, CDR1 is MDHEN and CDR2 is SYDVKM. Written as DNA, the CDR3 is TGTGCCAGCAGTTGGAGTCCCTCCCGGGCCGCGCACAAGTACAATGAGCAGTTCTTC. Translation gives CASSWSPSRAAHKYNEQFF.

The V and J genes are TRBV14 and TRBJ2-3; D gene unclear. Between the trimmed V and J ends, which lost 7 bases and 3 bases, there was a span of 17 bases. The germline CDR1 and CDR2 sequences are SGHDN and FVKESK. The CDR3 is 15 residues long. Here the CDR3 reads CASTLGLGVTDTQYF. DNA for the CDR3: TGTGCCAGCACCCTCGGGCTTGGGGTAACAGATACGCAGTATTTT.

The chain uses TRBV7-3 and TRBJ2-5, with D unresolved. V was pared by 4 bases and J by 3 bases, with 9 bases between. The germline gives CDR1 SGHTA, CDR2 FQGTGA. The CDR3 runs to 13 residues. The CDR3 is CASSSNVKETQYF. For the CDR3, the DNA is TGTGCCAGCAGCTCCAACGTAAAAGAGACCCAGTACTTC.

As DNA, the CDR3 is TGTGCCAGCAGTTACTCGATCCAGCGGGGACAAGAGACCCAGTACTTC. Protein sequence: CASSYSIQRGQETQYF. This sequence joins TRBV6-5 and TRBJ2-5, with 7 positions matching TRBD2. The CDR3 consists of 16 residues. CDR1 is MNHEY and CDR2 is SVGAGI in the germline V gene. J gave up 2 bases and V 0 bases, and 6 bases lay outside the gene matches.

The J gene is TRBJ1-5, the V gene TRBV18, with D possibly matching TRBD1 (6 bases). The V and J ends lost 3 bases and 0 bases respectively, with 9 bases between them. Per the germline V gene, CDR1 is KGHSH and CDR2 is LQKENI. The CDR3 is 15 amino acids. This CDR3 reads CASSPQGISNQPQHF. The CDR3 bases are TGTGCCAGCTCACCGCAGGGGATTAGCAATCAGCCCCAGCATTTT.